The sequence of this T cell receptor (beta chain) was determined in a study of blood T cells in healthy people across ages. A J-beta primer mix and a sample-barcoded 5' primer were used in a second PCR of roughly 6 to 12 cycles. Researchers report that a template-switch adaptor with 12 random nucleotides tagged each cDNA molecule. TCRdb analysed the 5' RACE reads with MiXCR anew, one entry per CDR3 protein. The table shows about 640,000 distinct CDR3 sequences, with roughly 58% occurring only once. Study outcomes and limitations: There were more naive CD4+ cells and higher diversity in long-lived donors than in aged donors.

Note on this clonotype: The antigen is not known.

Germline V gene data show CDR1 as SGHAT and CDR2 as FQNNGV. This CDR3 is 14 amino acids long. The clonotype comes from a man aged 55 to 70 in good health. The sample consisted of blood. V and J are TRBV11-2 and TRBJ2-5, with D uncertain. The DNA end favors TRBJ2-7, so the J call may be wrong. The CDR3 DNA is TGTGCCAGCAGCTTGGATGGGGTTGCAGGCGAGCAGTACTTC. Translated, it gives CASSLDGVAGEQYF.